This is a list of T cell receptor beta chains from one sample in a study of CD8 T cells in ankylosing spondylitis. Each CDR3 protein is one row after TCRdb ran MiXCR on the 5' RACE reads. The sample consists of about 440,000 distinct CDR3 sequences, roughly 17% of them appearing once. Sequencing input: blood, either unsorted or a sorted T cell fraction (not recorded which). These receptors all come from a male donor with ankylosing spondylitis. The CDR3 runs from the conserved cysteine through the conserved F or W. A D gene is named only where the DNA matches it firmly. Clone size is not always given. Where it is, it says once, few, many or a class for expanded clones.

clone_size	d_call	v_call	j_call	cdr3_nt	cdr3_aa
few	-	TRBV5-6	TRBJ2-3	TGTGCCAGCAGCTCCGGGGCCGTCTATAGGACAGATACGCAGTATTTT	CASSSGAVYRTDTQYF
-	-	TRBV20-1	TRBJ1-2	TGCAGTGCTAGAGATGACAGTCCGGTCTATGGCTACACCTTC	CSARDDSPVYGYTF
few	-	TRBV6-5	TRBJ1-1	TGTGCCAGCAGTTACAGGTGGGGCACTGAAGCTTTCTTT	CASSYRWGTEAFF
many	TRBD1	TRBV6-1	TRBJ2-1	TGTGCCAGCAGACTTACAGGGGCGGCCTACAATGAGCAGTTCTTC	CASRLTGAAYNEQFF
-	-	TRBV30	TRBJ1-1	TGTGCCTGGAGTGTCCTGGGCAGCCTGAACACTGAAGCTTTCTTT	CAWSVLGSLNTEAFF
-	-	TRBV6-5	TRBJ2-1	TGTGCCAGCAGTTACTCGTTTGAGGTAAAGCTTTTGAATAATGAGCAGTTCTTC	CASSYSFEVKLLNNEQFF
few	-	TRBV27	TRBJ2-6	TGTGCCAGCAGGAGGGGGGGGAGGAATGGGGCCAACGTCCTGACTTTC	CASRRGGRNGANVLTF
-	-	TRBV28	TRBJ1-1	TGTGCCAGCAGTCCCAGCCCGAAGGTACGAGCTTTCTTT	CASSPSPKVRAFF
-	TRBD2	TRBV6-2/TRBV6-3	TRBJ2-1	TGTGCCACCCACCTAGCGGGAGAATACAATAAGCAGTTCTTC	CATHLAGEYNKQFF
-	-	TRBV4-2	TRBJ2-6	TGTGCCAGCAGCCAAGTGGAGTACGGGGCCAACGTCCTGACTTTC	CASSQVEYGANVLTF
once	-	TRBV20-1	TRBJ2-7	TGCTGTGCTAGAGATGGGGGTCATAAACCCACCTACGAGCAGTACTTC	CCARDGGHKPTYEQYF
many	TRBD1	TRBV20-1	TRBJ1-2	TGCAGTGCCAAAGACAGGGGGCCGCCCTATGGCTACACCTTC	CSAKDRGPPYGYTF
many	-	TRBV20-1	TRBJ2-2	TGCAGTGCTAGAGATGCACTACGGGCCCGGGGGGAGCTGTTTTTT	CSARDALRARGELFF
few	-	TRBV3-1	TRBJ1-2	TGTGCCAGCAGCCAAGATTTGATCACGGCGGATGGCTACACCTTC	CASSQDLITADGYTF
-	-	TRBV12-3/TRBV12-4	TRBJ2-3	TGTGCCAGCAGTTTGTTGAGGAGCACAGATACGCAGTATTTT	CASSLLRSTDTQYF
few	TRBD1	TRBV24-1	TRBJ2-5	TGTGCCACCGGGGACAGCTACCAAGAGACCCAGTACTTC	CATGDSYQETQYF
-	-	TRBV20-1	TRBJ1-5	TGCAGTGCCAGGATTGGGAATCAGCCCCAGCATTTT	CSARIGNQPQHF
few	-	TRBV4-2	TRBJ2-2	TGTGCCAGCAGCCCTAAGACTAACACCGGGGAGCTGTTTTTT	CASSPKTNTGELFF
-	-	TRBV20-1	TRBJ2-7	TGCAGTGCTCCAAATACCCGGGGGCCCTCCTACGAGCAGTACTTC	CSAPNTRGPSYEQYF
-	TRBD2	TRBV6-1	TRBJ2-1	TGTGCCAGCAGCCGGACTAGCGTTTCCTACAATGAGCAGTTCTTC	CASSRTSVSYNEQFF
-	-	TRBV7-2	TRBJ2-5	TGTGCCAGCAGCTTACCCCCCCCGCAAGAGACCCAGTACTTC	CASSLPPPQETQYF
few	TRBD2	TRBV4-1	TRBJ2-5	TGCGCCAGCAGCCAAGATCGGGGGGACTACGGAGAGACCCAGTACTTC	CASSQDRGDYGETQYF
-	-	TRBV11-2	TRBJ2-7	TGTGCCAGCAGCTTACCTCGTTCGAACGAGCAGTACTTC	CASSLPRSNEQYF
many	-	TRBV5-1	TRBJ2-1	TGCGCCAGCGGTTCCACCGGGACCACGAGGAATGAGCAGTTCTTC	CASGSTGTTRNEQFF
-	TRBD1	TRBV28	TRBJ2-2	TGTGCCAGCAGGCTGCAAGGACAGGGGTATAGCGGGGAGCTGTTTTTT	CASRLQGQGYSGELFF
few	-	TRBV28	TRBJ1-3	TGTGCCAGCAATGAGGGGCTCGGAAACACCATATATTTT	CASNEGLGNTIYF
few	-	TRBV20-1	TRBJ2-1	TGCAGTGCTAGTCCCTTGAACAGCTACAATGAGCAGTTCTTC	CSASPLNSYNEQFF
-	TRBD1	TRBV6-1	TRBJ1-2	TGTGCCAGCGGGAAGACAGGGGTTAACTATGGCTACACCTTC	CASGKTGVNYGYTF
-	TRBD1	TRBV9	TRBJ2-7	TGTGCCAGCAGCCTCCGGGACAGGGGGTATTCCTACGAGCAGTACTTC	CASSLRDRGYSYEQYF
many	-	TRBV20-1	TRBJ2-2	TGCAGTGCTAGAGATCGACAGGAGCGAAGGACCGGGGAGCTGTTTTTT	CSARDRQERRTGELFF
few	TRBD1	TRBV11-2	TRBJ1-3	TGTGCCAGCAGCGAACACACAGGGGGGGCGGTGGACACCATATATTTT	CASSEHTGGAVDTIYF
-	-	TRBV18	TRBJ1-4	TGTGCCAGCTCACCATGGTCAGAGCCGAATGAAAAACTGTTTTTT	CASSPWSEPNEKLFF
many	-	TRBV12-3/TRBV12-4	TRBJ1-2	TGTGCCAGCAGATCAGGGAACAACTATGGCTACACCTTC	CASRSGNNYGYTF
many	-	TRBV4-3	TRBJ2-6	TGCGCCAGCAGCCAAGTTGGGGGTGCTGGGGCCAACGTCCTGACTTTC	CASSQVGGAGANVLTF
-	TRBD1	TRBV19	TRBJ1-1	TGTGCCAGTAGTCCCCCGACAGGGACGAAGACTGAAGCTTTCTTT	CASSPPTGTKTEAFF
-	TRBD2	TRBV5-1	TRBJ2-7	TGCGCCAGCAGCTCCGGACTAGCTGAGATGGGGCAGTACTTC	CASSSGLAEMGQYF
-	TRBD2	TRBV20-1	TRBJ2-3	TGCAGTGCCCCGACTAGCGGGGGGCAAGGAGATACGCAGTATTTT	CSAPTSGGQGDTQYF
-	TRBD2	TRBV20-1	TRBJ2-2	TGCTGTGCTAGAGCTTCCGGGACTAGCCTCACCGGGGAGCTGTTTTTT	CCARASGTSLTGELFF
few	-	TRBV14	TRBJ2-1	TGTGCCAGCAGCCAACTGCTCACTGGAGGCGATGAGCAGTTCTTC	CASSQLLTGGDEQFF
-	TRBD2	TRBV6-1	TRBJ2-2	TGTGCCAGCAGCCCGGGACTACTATACACCGGGGAGCTGTTTTTT	CASSPGLLYTGELFF